This T cell receptor (beta chain) appears in the sequencing data of a study of PD-1 blockade in classical Hodgkin lymphoma. Time point in this sample: cycle 4 day 1 (C4D1), after five to seven weeks of nivolumab. All patients experienced relapse after autologous stem cell transplantation, and brentuximab vedotin exposure was variable. Out of thawed PBMCs, magnetic negative selection purified CD4+ T cells. The ends were cut back, 2 bases at V and 8 bases at J, with 12 bases in the middle. The germline V gene encodes CDR1 MNHNS and CDR2 SASEGT. This CDR3 is 13 amino acids long. The data were produced by immunoSEQ multiplex PCR, yet TCRdb's version contains in-frame clones alone and is incomplete. The sample contains tens of thousands of clones, 70% to 90% of which appear only once.

This chain uses TRBV6-1 with TRBJ2-5, with D tentatively TRBD2 (5 bases). The input for sequencing was CD4+ T cells from blood, taken before the fourth cycle of nivolumab. The sequence came from a human donor with classical Hodgkin lymphoma. The CDR3, as DNA: TGTGCCAGCAGTGAAAAGGCTGGGAGAACCCAGTACTTC. Protein product: CASSEKAGRTQYF.